This T cell receptor beta chain appears in the sequencing data of a study of T cell repertoires in cytomegalovirus infection. Study-level information: The public TCR beta signatures pointed to both CMV infection and matching HLA type.

This clonotype showed up many times. Its specificity is not known. Study-level results: Predominance within the ex vivo response was attributable to HLA-C-restricted CMV-specific TCR beta clonotypes.

TCRdb reanalysed the reads using MiXCR and keeps one entry per CDR3 protein. The table lists 300,000 to 400,000 distinct CDR3 sequences, 8% to 9.5% of them singletons, with about 4.5% in the top ten. CDR3 length equals 13 residues. V lost 0 bases and J 3 bases, leaving 6 bases between the germline ends. The V gene's germline CDR1 is LGHNA and CDR2 YNFKEQ. The V and J genes are TRBV4-2 and TRBJ2-7; tentatively, D is TRBD1 (5 bases). This TCR was sampled from a human donor in good health (CMV status not recorded). Some clones in this sample may be carry-over from other donors' samples. Sequencing was performed on PBMCs. CDR3 sequence reads: CASSQDRDYEQYF. In DNA form, the CDR3 reads TGTGCCAGCAGCCAAGACAGGGACTACGAGCAGTACTTC.